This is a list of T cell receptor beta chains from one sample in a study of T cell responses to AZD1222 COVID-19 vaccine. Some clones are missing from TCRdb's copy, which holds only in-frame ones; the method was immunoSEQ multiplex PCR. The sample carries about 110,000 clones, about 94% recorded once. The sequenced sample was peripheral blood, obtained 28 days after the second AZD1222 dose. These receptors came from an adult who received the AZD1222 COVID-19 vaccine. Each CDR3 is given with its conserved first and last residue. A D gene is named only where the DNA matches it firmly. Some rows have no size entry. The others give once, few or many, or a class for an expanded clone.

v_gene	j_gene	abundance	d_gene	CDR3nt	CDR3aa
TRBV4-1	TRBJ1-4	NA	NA	TGCGCCAGCAGCCAGACCTACGACGCAACTAATGAAAAACTGTTTTTT	CASSQTYDATNEKLFF
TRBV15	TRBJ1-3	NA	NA	TGTGCCACCAGCAGATACAGGACAGCCTCTGGAAACACCATATATTTT	CATSRYRTASGNTIYF
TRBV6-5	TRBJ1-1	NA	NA	TGTGCCAGCATACGAGGTCAGATGAACACTGAAGCTTTCTTT	CASIRGQMNTEAFF
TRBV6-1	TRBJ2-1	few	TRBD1	TGTGCCAGCAGTGAAGAGGAGGGACAGGGGTGGAATGAGCAGTTCTTC	CASSEEEGQGWNEQFF
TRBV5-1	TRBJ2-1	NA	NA	TGCGCCAGCAGCTTCCAATACCCGGGCGGACCCTACAATGAGCAGTTCTTC	CASSFQYPGGPYNEQFF
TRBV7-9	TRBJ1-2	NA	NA	TGTGCCAGCAGCTTATTCAGCGACTCTGTTAAGTATGGCTACACCTTC	CASSLFSDSVKYGYTF
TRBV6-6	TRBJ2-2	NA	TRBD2	TGTGCCAGCAGTTACTCGGGGGGGAGAACCGGGGAGCTGTTTTTT	CASSYSGGRTGELFF
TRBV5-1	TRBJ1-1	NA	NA	TGCGCCAGCAGCCGCGACAGTACCACTGAAGCTTTCTTT	CASSRDSTTEAFF
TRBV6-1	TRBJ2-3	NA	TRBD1	TGTGCCAGCAGTGCCCGGGACAGGGGCCAAACAGATACGCAGTATTTT	CASSARDRGQTDTQYF
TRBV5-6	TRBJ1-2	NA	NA	TGTGCCAGCAGCTTAATCGACGGGGGCTACACCTTC	CASSLIDGGYTF
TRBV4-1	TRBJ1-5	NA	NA	TGCGCCAGCAGCCAAGCAGGGGCCAATCAGCCCCAGCATTTT	CASSQAGANQPQHF
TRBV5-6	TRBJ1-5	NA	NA	TGTGCCAGCAGCTTGGGTAGCAATCAGCCCCAGCATTTT	CASSLGSNQPQHF
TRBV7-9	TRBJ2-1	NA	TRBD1	TGTGCCAGCAGCTTACGGGACAGGGGGTTAAACAATGAGCAGTTCTTC	CASSLRDRGLNNEQFF
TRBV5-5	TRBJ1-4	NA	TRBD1	TGTGCCAGCAGCTTGGTGGGACAGGGTGATGAAAAACTGTTTTTT	CASSLVGQGDEKLFF
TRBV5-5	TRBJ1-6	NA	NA	TGTGCCAGCAGCGGCGGTAGAAATTCACCCCTCCACTTT	CASSGGRNSPLHF
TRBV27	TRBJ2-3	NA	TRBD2	TGTGCCAGCAGAACTAGCGGGAGGGAGGTCCGGGCAGATACGCAGTATTTT	CASRTSGREVRADTQYF
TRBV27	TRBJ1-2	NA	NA	TGTGCCAGCAGTTTATCCTTTCCGACAGACCAAGATGGCTACACCTTC	CASSLSFPTDQDGYTF
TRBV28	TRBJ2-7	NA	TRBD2	TGTGCCAGCTCACCTCCGGGACTAGCCTACGAGCAGTACTTC	CASSPPGLAYEQYF
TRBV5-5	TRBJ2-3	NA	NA	TGTGCCAGCAGCTTGGGGGCACAGCTGAGCACAGATACGCAGTATTTT	CASSLGAQLSTDTQYF
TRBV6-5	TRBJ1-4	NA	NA	TGTGCCAGCTGCCGGATTAATGAAAAACTGTTTTTT	CASCRINEKLFF
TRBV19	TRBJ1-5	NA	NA	TGTGCCAGTACCGAGGGGCTCGGGGGCAATCAGCCCCAGCATTTT	CASTEGLGGNQPQHF
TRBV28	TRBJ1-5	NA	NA	TGTGCCAGCAGCGAGGGACAATGGATGGACCAGCCCCAGCATTTT	CASSEGQWMDQPQHF